This T cell receptor beta chain emerged from a study of naive CD8 T cells in extremely preterm neonates. Measured with immunoSEQ multiplex PCR; TCRdb has only the in-frame clones, and not every one. Found here are around 4,800 clones, around 97% of them singletons; the top ten hold over 0.45%. Elective cesarean births at about 35-41 weeks, without labor or membrane rupture, supplied the cord blood. Sorted cells: live naive CD8+ T cells, CD45RA+CCR7+, Annexin V-negative. Germline assignment: CDR1 SNHLY and CDR2 FYNNEI. This CDR3 is 13 amino acids long. Turning to this clone: What it binds is not known. Its ends do not fully match the called genes, so a read error is possible.

Study outcomes and limitations: Compared with all age groups, preterm neonates showed less repertoire richness. Preterm samples differed in productive template counts; sample size was small.

This chain links TRBV2 with TRBJ2-1; D is undetermined. Specimen: naive CD8+ T cells from cord blood. The TCR comes from a newborn in good health. In DNA form, the CDR3 reads TGTACCAGCAGTGAGAGACTCGAGGATGAGCAGTTCTTC. Amino acid sequence: CTSSERLEDEQFF.